The 8 T cell receptor beta chains below all came from one sample that was sequenced in a study of blood T cell repertoires in COVID-19. Produced via immunoSEQ multiplex PCR; TCRdb's table is partial and in-frame only. This table has around 130,000 clones, over 65% appearing once. The source material was peripheral blood. The receptors here all came from a woman in her 70s with acute or convalescent COVID-19.

This rearrangement joins TRBV4-1 to TRBJ2-1, with D unresolved. V shed 2 bases and J shed 8 bases, with 4 bases lying between them. The CDR3 contains 11 residues. CDR1 MGHRA and CDR2 YSYEKL come from the germline V gene. The CDR3 coding sequence is TGCGCCAGCAGCCAACTAGATGAGCAGTTCTTC. It specifies CASSQLDEQFF.

The chain links TRBV4-2 to TRBJ1-4; D may be TRBD1 (6 bases). The germline CDR1 and CDR2 sequences are LGHNA and YNFKEQ. Trimming left V 3 bases short and J 2 bases short, with 10 bases between. This CDR3 comprises 15 residues. The CDR3 DNA sequence: TGTGCCAGCAGCCAGCCGGGACATACTAATGAAAAACTGTTTTTT. Its protein product is CASSQPGHTNEKLFF.

V gene TRBV5-8 combines with J gene TRBJ1-6; weak D call: TRBD1 (5 bases). Germline values: CDR1 SGHTS, CDR2 YDEGEE. The V and J ends lost 2 bases and 3 bases respectively, with 12 bases between them. The CDR3 is 16 residues long. CDR3 DNA: TGTGCCAGCAGCTTTTTCCGACAGAGCTATAATTCACCCCTCCACTTT. Translated, it gives CASSFFRQSYNSPLHF.

This chain joins TRBV6-2 or TRBV6-3 and TRBJ1-6; tentative D call: TRBD1 (6 bases). This CDR3 is 14 amino acids long. CDR1 is MNHEY, CDR2 SVGEGT, per germline. Trimming took off 4 bases at V and 8 bases at J, with 12 bases between the two ends. The CDR3 sequence is CASSFSRTDSPLHF. The CDR3 DNA reads as TGTGCCAGCAGTTTCTCCAGGACAGATTCACCCCTCCACTTT.

V and J are TRBV6-5 and TRBJ1-5, with D possibly matching TRBD1 (6 bases). V lost 7 bases, J lost 0 bases, and 13 bases lay in between. Germline assignment: CDR1 MNHEY and CDR2 SVGAGI. The CDR3 covers 15 residues. The chain's CDR3 is CASNFAGDSNQPQHF. The CDR3 region has the DNA TGTGCCAGCAATTTCGCAGGGGATAGCAATCAGCCCCAGCATTTT.

The chain couples TRBV11-3 to TRBJ2-6; TRBD1 matches at 8 bases. This CDR3 has 15 residues. V shed 5 bases, J shed 1 base, and the junction held 1 base outside the gene matches. Looked up from germline, CDR1 is SGHNT and CDR2 is YENEEA. The CDR3, as DNA: TGTGCCAGCAGCCGACAGGGGTCTGGGGCCAACGTCCTGACTTTC. Translating it yields CASSRQGSGANVLTF.

The rearrangement uses TRBV4-2 and TRBJ1-3; D call uncertain. The CDR3 contains 17 residues. Germline V gene sequence: CDR1 LGHNA, CDR2 YNFKEQ. V was cut by 3 bases and J by 1 base, with 16 bases left in between. The CDR3 here is CASSQAFGGMSGNTIYF. CDR3 nucleotides: TGTGCCAGCAGCCAGGCCTTTGGTGGTATGTCTGGAAACACCATATATTTT.

This chain joins TRBV5-4 and TRBJ1-1; D might be TRBD1 (5 bases). The CDR3 runs 13 residues. Trimming removed 2 bases from V and 4 bases from J, with 9 bases in between. Germline-derived CDR1 and CDR2 are SGHNT and YYREEE (reference sequence). The CDR3 DNA follows: TGTGCCAGCAGCTTTTGGGGGGGCACTGAAGCTTTCTTT. It encodes CASSFWGGTEAFF.